These T cell receptor beta chains were read from a single sample in a study of blood T cells in healthy people across ages. TCRdb analysed the 5' RACE reads with MiXCR anew, one entry per CDR3 protein. The profile shows 600,000 to 900,000 distinct CDR3 sequences, roughly 24% of them singletons. Separately, the same data were catalogued under a study of T cells of mothers and their children.

Material: blood. The source is a boy aged 10-17 years in good health. CDR3s include the opening cysteine and the closing phenylalanine or tryptophan. The D gene is left open where the match is weak. Only some rows state a clone size, as once, few, many or a class for expanded clones.

j_gene | d_gene | abundance | v_gene | CDR3nt | CDR3aa
TRBJ2-5 | TRBD2 | - | TRBV4-2 | TGTGCCAGCAGCCAAGTAACCCTAGCGGGGGAAGAGACCCAGTACTTC | CASSQVTLAGEETQYF
TRBJ2-5 | - | few | TRBV3-1 | TGTGCCAGCAGCCAAGCTAAGCCGGGCCTCGAAGAGACCCAGTACTTC | CASSQAKPGLEETQYF
TRBJ2-7 | TRBD2 | few | TRBV6-5 | TGTGCCAGCAGCCCTGGGAGGGCCGCCTACGAGCAGTACTTC | CASSPGRAAYEQYF
TRBJ2-5 | TRBD1 | few | TRBV2 | TGTGCCAGCACTCTCTCTTTGGGACAGGGCTGGGAGACCCAGTACTTC | CASTLSLGQGWETQYF
TRBJ1-2 | - | - | TRBV12-3/TRBV12-4 | TGTGCCAGCAGTCGGGACACCTATGGCTACACCTTC | CASSRDTYGYTF
TRBJ1-4 | TRBD1 | few | TRBV5-1 | TGCGCCAGCAGCTTGGCCCGTTGGGGACAGCCTAATGAAAAACTGTTTTTT | CASSLARWGQPNEKLFF
TRBJ2-3 | - | - | TRBV12-3/TRBV12-4 | TGTGCCAGCAGTTTCGGGTTAGGGGCCGTCGCAGATACGCAGTATTTT | CASSFGLGAVADTQYF
TRBJ2-1 | TRBD2 | - | TRBV6-5 | TGTGCCAGCAGCCCGACTAGCGGGAAGTACAATGAGCAGTTCTTC | CASSPTSGKYNEQFF
TRBJ2-1 | - | - | TRBV5-1 | TGCGCCAGCAGCCGTACAGAGAGCAATGAGCAGTTCTTC | CASSRTESNEQFF
TRBJ1-1 | - | - | TRBV21-1 | TGTGCCAGCAGCACCTCAGGGCTGGACAGGGGGGACACTGAAGCTTTCTTT | CASSTSGLDRGDTEAFF
TRBJ2-1 | - | few | TRBV12-3/TRBV12-4 | TGTGCCAGCAGCCGCCGGCGGGGCTCCTACAATGAGCAGTTCTTC | CASSRRRGSYNEQFF
TRBJ1-1 | - | few | TRBV12-3/TRBV12-4 | TGTGCCAGCAGCCCAAGGTTGGCAGGGTTTAGCGGTGAAGCTTTCTTT | CASSPRLAGFSGEAFF
TRBJ2-3 | TRBD2 | - | TRBV10-3 | TGTGCCATCAGTGGATCCCTGACTAGCGGGGGTACAGATACGCAGTATTTT | CAISGSLTSGGTDTQYF
TRBJ1-1 | - | few | TRBV20-1 | TGCAGTGCTTCACTATTCACTGAAGCTTTCTTT | CSASLFTEAFF
TRBJ2-1 | - | - | TRBV29-1 | TGCAGCGTTGAATCGGGCAGTCGAAAGTTCTTC | CSVESGSRKFF
TRBJ2-7 | - | - | TRBV5-5 | TGTGCCAGCAGCAGAGACGACTGGCAACTCATCTACGAGCAGTACTTC | CASSRDDWQLIYEQYF
TRBJ1-4 | - | - | TRBV20-1 | TGCAGTGCTAGAGCCCTAGAGGGGGGGAATGAAAAACTGTTTTTT | CSARALEGGNEKLFF
TRBJ1-4 | TRBD1 | - | TRBV27 | TGTGCCAGCAGTTTATCGGCCCCCGGGGACAGTGCAACTAATGAAAAACTGTTTTTT | CASSLSAPGDSATNEKLFF
TRBJ2-5 | TRBD2 | - | TRBV10-3 | TGTGCCATCAGCACGGGACTAGCGGGGGGGGGAGATTGGGACCAGTACTTC | CAISTGLAGGGDWDQYF
TRBJ2-7 | TRBD1 | - | TRBV12-3/TRBV12-4 | TGTGCCAGCAGTTTCGGACAGGGGGGGACCTACGAGCAGTACTTC | CASSFGQGGTYEQYF
TRBJ2-1 | - | - | TRBV14 | TGTGCCAGCAGCCAAATTCTTAATGAGCAGTTCTTC | CASSQILNEQFF
TRBJ2-7 | - | many | TRBV12-3/TRBV12-4 | TGTGCCAGCAGCCAACAGGGCGCCTACGAGCAGTACTTC | CASSQQGAYEQYF
TRBJ2-1 | - | - | TRBV20-1 | TGCAGTGCTCGCAGGGTGGGTGAGCAGTTCTTC | CSARRVGEQFF
TRBJ2-7 | - | once | TRBV9 | TGTGCCAGCAGCCCTAGGATTCCTACATCCTACGAGCAGTACTTC | CASSPRIPTSYEQYF
TRBJ1-2 | TRBD1 | - | TRBV12-3/TRBV12-4 | TGTGCCAGCAGGACAACAGGGGGCTATGGCTACACCTTC | CASRTTGGYGYTF
TRBJ2-6 | - | - | TRBV5-4 | TGTACCAGCAGCCCCCCCTCCGGCAGGGTAGTGGCTGGGGCCAGCGTCCTGACTTTC | CTSSPPSGRVVAGASVLTF
TRBJ1-2 | - | few | TRBV27 | TGTGCCAGCAGCTTCCGGGCCAGGAGCGACGGCTACACCTTC | CASSFRARSDGYTF
TRBJ1-1 | TRBD1 | many | TRBV5-6 | TGTGCCAGCAGCCTCGGACAGGAGAACACTGAAGCTTTCTTT | CASSLGQENTEAFF
TRBJ2-7 | TRBD2 | few | TRBV4-2 | TGTGCCAGCAGCCAAGAATTAGCGGGGGGGCCTTTACTAGTCTTC | CASSQELAGGPLLVF